This T cell receptor (beta chain) derives from a study of T cell changes during pregnancy in multiple sclerosis. Between the trimmed V and J ends, which lost 4 bases and 2 bases, there was a span of 10 bases. CDR1 and CDR2 from the germline V gene are SGHRS and YFSETQ. The CDR3 has 14 residues. Sequenced by immunoSEQ multiplex PCR; TCRdb stores in-frame clones only, minus some. Found here are roughly 48,000 clones, about 92% of them singletons; the top ten hold roughly 0.99%. The source material was CD4+ T cells from peripheral blood mononuclear cells, sampled in the second trimester of pregnancy. The rearrangement links TRBV5-1 to TRBJ2-1; D remains ambiguous. This clonotype originated in a female donor in good health, enrolled as a control in a pregnancy study. The DNA for the CDR3 is TGCGCCAGCAGCCAGATACGGGCCTACAATGAGCAGTTCTTC. It is translated as CASSQIRAYNEQFF.